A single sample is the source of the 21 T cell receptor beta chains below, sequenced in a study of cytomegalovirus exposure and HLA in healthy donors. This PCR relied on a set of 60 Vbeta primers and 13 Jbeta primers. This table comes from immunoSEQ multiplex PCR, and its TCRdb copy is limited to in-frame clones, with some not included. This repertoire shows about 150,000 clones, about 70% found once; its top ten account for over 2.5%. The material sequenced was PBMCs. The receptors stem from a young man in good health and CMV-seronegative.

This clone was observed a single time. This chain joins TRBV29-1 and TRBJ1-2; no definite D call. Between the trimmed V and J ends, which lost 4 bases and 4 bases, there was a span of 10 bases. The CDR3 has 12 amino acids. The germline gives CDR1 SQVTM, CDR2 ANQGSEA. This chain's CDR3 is CSVVAGTYGYTF. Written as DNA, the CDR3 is TGCAGCGTTGTGGCAGGAACCTATGGCTACACCTTC.

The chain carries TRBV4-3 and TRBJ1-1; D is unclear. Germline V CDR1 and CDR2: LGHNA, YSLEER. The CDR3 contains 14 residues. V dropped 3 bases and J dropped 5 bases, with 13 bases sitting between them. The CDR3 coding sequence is TGCGCCAGCAGCCAGGTTCGGGGTGAAACTGAAGCTTTCTTT. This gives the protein CASSQVRGETEAFF.

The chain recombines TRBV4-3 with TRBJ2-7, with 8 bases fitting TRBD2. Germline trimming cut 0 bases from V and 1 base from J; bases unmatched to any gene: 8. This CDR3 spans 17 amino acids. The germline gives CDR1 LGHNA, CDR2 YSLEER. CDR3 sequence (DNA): TGCGCCAGCAGCCAAGAAGGAGCGGGGGCACGGTCCTACGAGCAGTACTTC. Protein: CASSQEGAGARSYEQYF.

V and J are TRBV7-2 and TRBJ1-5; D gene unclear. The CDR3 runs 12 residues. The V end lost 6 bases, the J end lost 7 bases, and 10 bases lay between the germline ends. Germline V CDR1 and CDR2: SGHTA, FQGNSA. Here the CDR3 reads CASRVPRQPQHF. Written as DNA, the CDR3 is TGTGCCAGCAGGGTCCCTCGGCAGCCCCAGCATTTT.

The CDR3 nucleotides read TGTGCCAGCAGCTTAGATCCTCTCAAAAACATTCAGTACTTC. Its protein product is CASSLDPLKNIQYF. The chain has TRBV7-9 and TRBJ2-4; no firm D call. With 1 base removed from V and 3 bases from J, the gap between germline ends came to 7 bases. Looked up from germline, CDR1 is SEHNR and CDR2 is FQNEAQ (reference sequence). This CDR3 is 14 amino acids long.

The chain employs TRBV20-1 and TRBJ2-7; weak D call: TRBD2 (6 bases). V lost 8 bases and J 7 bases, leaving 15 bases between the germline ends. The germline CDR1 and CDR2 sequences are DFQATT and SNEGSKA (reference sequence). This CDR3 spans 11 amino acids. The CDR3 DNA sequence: TGCAGTTTGCGGGGTTCGGGGGAGCAGTACTTC. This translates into CSLRGSGEQYF.

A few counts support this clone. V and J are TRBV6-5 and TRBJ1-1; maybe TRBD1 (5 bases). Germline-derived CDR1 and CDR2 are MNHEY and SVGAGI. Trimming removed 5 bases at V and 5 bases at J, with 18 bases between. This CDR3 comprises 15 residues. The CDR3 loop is CASSRGDLGRTEAFF. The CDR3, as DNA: TGTGCCAGCAGTCGCGGGGACCTTGGGCGTACTGAAGCTTTCTTT.

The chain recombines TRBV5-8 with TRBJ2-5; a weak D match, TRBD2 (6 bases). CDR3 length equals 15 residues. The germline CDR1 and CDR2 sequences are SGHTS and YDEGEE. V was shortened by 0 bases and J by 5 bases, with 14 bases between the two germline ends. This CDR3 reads CASSLAGGSLETQYF. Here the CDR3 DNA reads TGTGCCAGCAGCTTGGCCGGGGGTTCTTTGGAGACCCAGTACTTC.

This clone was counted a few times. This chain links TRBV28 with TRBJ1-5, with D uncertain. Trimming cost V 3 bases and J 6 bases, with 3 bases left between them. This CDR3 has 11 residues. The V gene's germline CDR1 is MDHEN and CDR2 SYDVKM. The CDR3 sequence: CASSFSQPQHF. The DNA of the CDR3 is TGTGCCAGCAGTTTCTCTCAGCCCCAGCATTTT.

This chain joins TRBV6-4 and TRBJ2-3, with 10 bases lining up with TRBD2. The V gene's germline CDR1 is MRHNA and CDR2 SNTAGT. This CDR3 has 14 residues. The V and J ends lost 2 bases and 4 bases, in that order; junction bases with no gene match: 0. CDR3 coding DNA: TGTGCCAGCAGTGACACTAGCGGGGCAGATACGCAGTATTTT. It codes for CASSDTSGADTQYF.

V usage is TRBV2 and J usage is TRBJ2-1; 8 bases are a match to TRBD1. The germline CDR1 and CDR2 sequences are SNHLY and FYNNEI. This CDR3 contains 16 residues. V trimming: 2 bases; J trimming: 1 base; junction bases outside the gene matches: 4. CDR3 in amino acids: CASSEQGAWSYNEQFF. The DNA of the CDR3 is TGTGCCAGCAGTGAACAGGGGGCCTGGTCCTACAATGAGCAGTTCTTC. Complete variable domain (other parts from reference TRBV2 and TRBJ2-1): EPEVTQTPSHQVTQMGQEVILRCVPISNHLYFYWYRQILGQKVEFLVSFYNNEISEKSEIFDDQFSVERPDGSNFTLKIRSTKLEDSAMYFCASSEQGAWSYNEQFFGPGTRLTVL.

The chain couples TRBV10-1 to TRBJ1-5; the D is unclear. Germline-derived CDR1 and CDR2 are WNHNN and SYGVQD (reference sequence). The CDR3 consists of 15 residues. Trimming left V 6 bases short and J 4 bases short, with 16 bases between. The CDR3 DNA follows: TGCGCCAGCAGACGTGGGCCTCATAGGAATCAGCCCCAGCATTTT. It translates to CASRRGPHRNQPQHF.

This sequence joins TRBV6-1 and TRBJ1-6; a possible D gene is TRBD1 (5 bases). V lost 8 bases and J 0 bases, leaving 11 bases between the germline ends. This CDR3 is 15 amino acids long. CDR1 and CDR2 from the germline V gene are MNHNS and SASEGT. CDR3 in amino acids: CASSPGGSYNSPLHF. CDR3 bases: TGTGCCAGCTCCCCGGGGGGCTCCTATAATTCACCCCTCCACTTT.

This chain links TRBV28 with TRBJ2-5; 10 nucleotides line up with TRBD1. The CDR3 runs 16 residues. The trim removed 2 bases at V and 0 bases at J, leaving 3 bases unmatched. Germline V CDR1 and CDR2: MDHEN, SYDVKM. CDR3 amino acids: CASSLAGTGDQETQYF. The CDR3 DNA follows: TGTGCCAGCAGTTTAGCGGGGACAGGGGACCAAGAGACCCAGTACTTC.

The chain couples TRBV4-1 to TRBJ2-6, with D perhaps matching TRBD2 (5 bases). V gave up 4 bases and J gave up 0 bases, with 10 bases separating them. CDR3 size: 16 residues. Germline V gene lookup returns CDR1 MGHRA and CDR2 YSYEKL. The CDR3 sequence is CASSRTGSSGANVLTF. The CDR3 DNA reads TGCGCCAGCAGCCGGACTGGGAGCTCTGGGGCCAACGTCCTGACTTTC.

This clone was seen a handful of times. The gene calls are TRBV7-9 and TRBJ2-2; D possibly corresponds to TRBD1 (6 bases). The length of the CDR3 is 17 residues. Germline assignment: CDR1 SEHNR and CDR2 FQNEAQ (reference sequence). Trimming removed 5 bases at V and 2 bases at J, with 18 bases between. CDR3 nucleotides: TGTGCCAGCAGCCCCCCCAGGGGACCCCTAAACACCGGGGAGCTGTTTTTT. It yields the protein CASSPPRGPLNTGELFF.

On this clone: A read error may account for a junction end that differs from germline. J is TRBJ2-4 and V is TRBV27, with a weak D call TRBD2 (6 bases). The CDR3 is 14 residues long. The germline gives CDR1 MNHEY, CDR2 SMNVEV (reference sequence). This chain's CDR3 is CASSLKGGRNSQYF. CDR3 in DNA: TGTGCCAGCAGTTTGAAGGGAGGCAGGAACAGTCAGTACTTC.

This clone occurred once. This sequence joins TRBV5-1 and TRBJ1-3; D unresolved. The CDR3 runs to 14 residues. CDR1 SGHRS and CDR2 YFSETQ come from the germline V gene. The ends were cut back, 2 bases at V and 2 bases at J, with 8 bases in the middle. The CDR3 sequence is CASSFYGTGNTIYF. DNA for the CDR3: TGCGCCAGCAGCTTCTATGGTACTGGAAACACCATATATTTT.

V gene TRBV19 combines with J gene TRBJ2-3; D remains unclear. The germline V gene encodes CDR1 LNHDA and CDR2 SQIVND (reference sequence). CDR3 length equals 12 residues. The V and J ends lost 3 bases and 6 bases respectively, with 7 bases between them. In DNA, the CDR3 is TGTGCCAGTAGTATCCCCGGGGATACGCAGTATTTT. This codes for CASSIPGDTQYF.

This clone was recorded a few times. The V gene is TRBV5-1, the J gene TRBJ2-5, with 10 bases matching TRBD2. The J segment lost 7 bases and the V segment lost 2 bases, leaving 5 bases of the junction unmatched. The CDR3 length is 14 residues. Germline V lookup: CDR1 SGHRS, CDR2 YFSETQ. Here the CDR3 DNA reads TGCGCCAGCAGCTTAACTAGCGGGGAGGTGACCCAGTACTTC. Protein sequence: CASSLTSGEVTQYF.

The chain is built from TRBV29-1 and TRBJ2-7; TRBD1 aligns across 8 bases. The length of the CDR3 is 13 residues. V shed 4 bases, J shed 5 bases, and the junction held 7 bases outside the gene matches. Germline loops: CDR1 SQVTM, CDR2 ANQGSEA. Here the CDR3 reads CSVGPPGGNEQYF. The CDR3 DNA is TGCAGCGTTGGCCCCCCAGGGGGCAACGAGCAGTACTTC.